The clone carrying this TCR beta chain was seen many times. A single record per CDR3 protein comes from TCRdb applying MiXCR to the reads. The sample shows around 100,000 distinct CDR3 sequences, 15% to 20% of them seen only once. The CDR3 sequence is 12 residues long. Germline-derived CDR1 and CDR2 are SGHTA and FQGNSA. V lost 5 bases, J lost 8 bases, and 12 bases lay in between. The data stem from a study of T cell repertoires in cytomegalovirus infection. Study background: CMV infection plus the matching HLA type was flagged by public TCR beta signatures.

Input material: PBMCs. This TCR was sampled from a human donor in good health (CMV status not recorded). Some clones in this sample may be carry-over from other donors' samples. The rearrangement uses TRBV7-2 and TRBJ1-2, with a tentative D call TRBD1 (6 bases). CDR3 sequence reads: CASSTTGFGYTF. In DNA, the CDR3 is TGTGCCAGCAGCACAACAGGGTTCGGCTACACCTTC.